This T cell receptor (beta chain) was sequenced for a study of T cells in Graves' hyperthyroidism and ophthalmopathy. The V segment lost 6 bases and the J segment 4 bases; nucleotides outside the gene matches: 2. The germline V gene encodes CDR1 MNHEY and CDR2 SMNVEV (reference sequence). There are 12 residues in the CDR3. Amplification targeted TCR beta CDR3 regions from RNA transcripts. HTBI primers drove first-round RT-PCR of the TCR CDR3. Each CDR3 protein is one row after TCRdb ran MiXCR on the multiplex PCR reads. The table has under 600,000 distinct CDR3 sequences, around 16% seen once. This clonotype appeared many times.

The sequenced sample was blood. J is TRBJ1-2 and V is TRBV27; 7 bases are a match to TRBD1. The source is a middle-aged woman with Graves' ophthalmopathy. CDR3 DNA sequence: TGTGCCAGCAGGGGACAGTTCTATGGCTACACCTTC. It encodes CASRGQFYGYTF.